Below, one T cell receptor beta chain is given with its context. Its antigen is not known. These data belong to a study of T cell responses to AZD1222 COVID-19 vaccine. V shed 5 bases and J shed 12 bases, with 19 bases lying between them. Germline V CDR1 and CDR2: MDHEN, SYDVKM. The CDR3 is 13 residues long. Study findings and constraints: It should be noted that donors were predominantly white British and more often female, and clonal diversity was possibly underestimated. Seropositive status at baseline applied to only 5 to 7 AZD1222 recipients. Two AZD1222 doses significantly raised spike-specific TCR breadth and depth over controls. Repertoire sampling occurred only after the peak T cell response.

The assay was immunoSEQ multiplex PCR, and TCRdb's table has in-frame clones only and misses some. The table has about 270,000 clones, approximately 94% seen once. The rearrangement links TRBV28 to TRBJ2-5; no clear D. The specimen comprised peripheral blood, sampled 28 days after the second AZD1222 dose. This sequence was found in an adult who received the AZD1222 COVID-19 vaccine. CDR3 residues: CASSPTSGSLKYF. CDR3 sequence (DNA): TGTGCCAGCAGTCCAACCTCCGGGTCCTTGAAGTACTTC. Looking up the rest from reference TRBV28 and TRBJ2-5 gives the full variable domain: DVKVTQSSRYLVKRTGEKVFLECVQDMDHENMFWYRQDPGLGLRLIYFSYDVKMKEKGDIPEGYSVSREKKERFSLILESASTNQTSMYLCASSPTSGSLKYFGPGTRLLVL.